Below, 20 T cell receptor beta chains from the same sample are listed, as sequenced in a study of blood T cell repertoires in COVID-19. Clones were sequenced by immunoSEQ multiplex PCR, and TCRdb holds only the in-frame ones, with some missing. The sample comprises 100,000 to 150,000 clones, about 88% of which are singletons, and under 2.5% rests with the top ten. The sequenced sample was PBMCs or T cells enriched from blood (not recorded which). The source of these receptors is a woman aged 45-60 years who had recovered from COVID-19.

The V call is TRBV19, the J call TRBJ2-3; D is perhaps TRBD1 (6 bases). With 6 bases removed from V and 0 bases from J, the gap between germline ends came to 13 bases. Germline CDR1 and CDR2: LNHDA and SQIVND (reference sequence). There are 15 residues in the CDR3. CDR3 amino acids: CASRAGTRSTDTQYF. CDR3 nucleotides: TGTGCCAGTAGGGCCGGGACACGGAGCACAGATACGCAGTATTTT.

CDR3 residues: CASSQPRGGFYGYTF. CDR3 coding DNA: TGCGCCAGCAGCCAACCTCGGGGAGGGTTCTATGGCTACACCTTC. V usage is TRBV4-1 and J usage is TRBJ1-2; no reliable D call. Deletions cut 2 bases from V and 4 bases from J, with 14 bases between. The CDR3 has 15 amino acids. From germline, CDR1 is MGHRA and CDR2 YSYEKL.

The chain combines TRBV12-3 or TRBV12-4 with TRBJ1-2; a weak D match, TRBD1 (6 bases). V was clipped by 6 bases and J by 4 bases, with 12 bases between them. This CDR3 contains 13 residues. CDR3 nucleotide sequence: TGTGCCAGCAGCAGTCCAGGGGCCTATGGCTACACCTTC. Translation: CASSSPGAYGYTF.

This clone appeared a few times. The rearrangement joins TRBV15 to TRBJ1-2, with D tentatively TRBD1 (5 bases). Trimming removed 0 bases at V and 0 bases at J, with 11 bases between. The germline gives CDR1 LNHNV, CDR2 YYDKDF (reference sequence). The CDR3 covers 16 residues. The CDR3 sequence: CATSRDRVSANYGYTF. The CDR3 coding sequence is TGTGCCACCAGCAGAGACAGGGTCTCAGCTAACTATGGCTACACCTTC.

This chain connects TRBV6-4 to TRBJ1-6; D is unresolved. CDR1 and CDR2 (germline): MRHNA, SNTAGT. Trimming shortened V by 2 bases and J by 7 bases, and 9 bases separated the two germline ends. This CDR3 contains 14 residues. The DNA for the CDR3 is TGTGCCAGCAGTGACACTCTTTCAAATTCACCCCTCCACTTT. This sequence encodes CASSDTLSNSPLHF.

The chain uses TRBV6-1 and TRBJ2-7; a weak D match, TRBD2 (7 bases). CDR3 length: 15 amino acids. The germline V gene encodes CDR1 MNHNS and CDR2 SASEGT. V was clipped by 2 bases and J by 2 bases, with 13 bases between them. CDR3 in DNA: TGTGCCAGCAGTGAATGGGAGGGGACACCCTACGAGCAGTACTTC. Protein product: CASSEWEGTPYEQYF.

This chain connects TRBV5-4 to TRBJ2-3; the match to TRBD2 covers 11 bases. After removal of 3 bases from V and 2 bases from J, the junction contained 5 bases not matched to a gene. The CDR3 extends over 16 amino acids. The germline gives CDR1 SGHNT, CDR2 YYREEE (reference sequence). The CDR3 sequence: CASSSRLAGTTDTQYF. The CDR3 DNA sequence: TGTGCCAGCAGCTCTAGACTAGCGGGGACCACAGATACGCAGTATTTT. The full variable domain, completed using reference TRBV5-4 and TRBJ2-3, is ETGVTQSPTHLIKTRGQQVTLRCSSQSGHNTVSWYQQALGQGPQFIFQYYREEENGRGNFPPRFSGLQFPNYSSELNVNALELDDSALYLCASSSRLAGTTDTQYFGPGTRLTVL.

This sequence joins TRBV6-5 and TRBJ2-5, with TRBD2 identical over 7 bases. V shed 6 bases, J shed 9 bases, and the junction held 13 bases outside the gene matches. The CDR3 covers 14 residues. In germline, CDR1 is MNHEY, CDR2 SVGAGI. CDR3 DNA sequence: TGTGCCAGCAGAGCGGGGACCGGACTTGCGGCCCAGTACTTC. This gives the protein CASRAGTGLAAQYF.

CDR3 coding DNA: TGCGCCAGCAGTGCACAGGGGGATTCACCCCTCCACTTT. Its protein is CASSAQGDSPLHF. The chain recombines TRBV10-1 with TRBJ1-6; the match to TRBD1 covers 8 bases. This CDR3 region has 13 residues. Germline CDR1 is WNHNN and CDR2 is SYGVQD (reference sequence). V lost 4 bases, J lost 8 bases, and 1 base stayed unmatched.

The chain recombines TRBV5-1 with TRBJ2-7; 11 bases are shared with TRBD1. The CDR3 has 17 residues. CDR1 SGHRS and CDR2 YFSETQ come from the germline V gene. V was pared by 5 bases and J by 4 bases, with 14 bases of the junction left unmatched. CDR3 region: CASSTGTGGKLWYEQYF. The CDR3 DNA follows: TGCGCCAGCAGTACCGGGACAGGGGGTAAACTCTGGTACGAGCAGTACTTC. Drawing the rest from reference TRBV5-1 and TRBJ2-7, the complete variable domain is KAGVTQTPRYLIKTRGQQVTLSCSPISGHRSVSWYQQTPGQGLQFLFEYFSETQRNKGNFPGRFSGRQFSNSRSEMNVSTLELGDSALYLCASSTGTGGKLWYEQYFGPGTRLTVT.

The genes are TRBV18 and TRBJ2-7; the D gene is possibly TRBD1 (6 bases). Trimming shortened V by 8 bases and J by 0 bases, and 11 bases separated the two germline ends. CDR3 size: 13 residues. CDR1 is KGHSH, CDR2 LQKENI, per germline. The CDR3 spells CASSTGLSYEQYF. In DNA, the CDR3 is TGTGCCAGCAGTACAGGGCTCTCCTACGAGCAGTACTTC.

The chain couples TRBV19 to TRBJ1-4; possibly TRBD1 for D (6 bases). The V and J ends lost 7 bases and 4 bases respectively, with 10 bases between them. This CDR3 spans 13 amino acids. Germline V lookup: CDR1 LNHDA, CDR2 SQIVND (reference sequence). The CDR3 nucleotides read TGTGCCAGTAACGGACAGAATAATGAAAAACTGTTTTTT. Translated, it gives CASNGQNNEKLFF.

In regard to this clone: One junction end does not reproduce the germline sequence, and a read error may be involved. The chain uses TRBV7-7 and TRBJ2-7; 9 bases are shared with TRBD1. This CDR3 region has 15 residues. Germline V gene data show CDR1 as SSHAT and CDR2 as FNYEAQ (reference sequence). The CDR3 protein is CASSPGQGNSYEQYF. The CDR3 region has the DNA TGTGCTAGCAGCCCAGGACAGGGGAACTCCTACGAGCAGTACTTC.

The chain uses TRBV19 and TRBJ2-5; 7 positions match TRBD1. CDR1 is LNHDA, CDR2 SQIVND, per germline (reference sequence). The CDR3 is 13 residues long. V was clipped by 10 bases and J by 0 bases; unmatched bases: 5. The CDR3 spells CATSQGYQETQYF. The CDR3 DNA is TGTGCCACTTCACAGGGGTACCAAGAGACCCAGTACTTC.

This chain connects TRBV5-6 to TRBJ2-7, with D maybe TRBD2 (6 bases). The germline V gene has CDR1 SGHDT and CDR2 YYEEEE. The V and J ends lost 9 bases and 1 base respectively, with 14 bases between them. This CDR3 contains 13 residues. The CDR3 here is CAIPDGGSYEQYF. For the CDR3, the DNA is TGTGCCATCCCAGACGGGGGTTCCTACGAGCAGTACTTC. The whole variable domain, remainder taken from reference TRBV5-6 and TRBJ2-7, is DAGVTQSPTHLIKTRGQQVTLRCSPKSGHDTVSWYQQALGQGPQFIFQYYEEEERQRGNFPDRFSGHQFPNYSSELNVNALLLGDSALYLCAIPDGGSYEQYFGPGTRLTVT.

This clone was detected only a few times. Other DNA sequences in the same sample also yield this CDR3. V usage is TRBV6-1 and J usage is TRBJ1-6; 10 bases line up with TRBD1. Trimming at V came to 1 base and at J to 9 bases, leaving 0 bases not matched to a gene. This CDR3 spans 14 amino acids. CDR1 is MNHNS, CDR2 SASEGT, per germline. The DNA for the CDR3 is TGTGCCAGCAGTGAAGGGACAGGGGGTTCACCCCTCCACTTT. As protein: CASSEGTGGSPLHF.

This clone was picked up a small number of times. The chain uses TRBV2 and TRBJ1-1; D is uncertain. The CDR3 sequence is 12 residues long. Trimming stripped 5 bases from V and 8 bases from J, with 12 bases between. Germline CDR1 is SNHLY and CDR2 is FYNNEI. Written as DNA, the CDR3 is TGTGCCAGCAGTCCAGTGGGAGGGGAAGCTTTCTTT. Its protein product is CASSPVGGEAFF.

This chain links TRBV19 with TRBJ1-1, with D possibly TRBD1 on 6 matching bases. This CDR3 has 15 residues. CDR1 LNHDA and CDR2 SQIVND come from the germline V gene (reference sequence). The ends were cut back, 8 bases at V and 3 bases at J, with 19 bases in the middle. Written as DNA, the CDR3 is TGTGCCAGTTCCGATGGCGGGGGCGGGGACACTGAAGCTTTCTTT. Its protein product is CASSDGGGGDTEAFF.

The chain joins TRBV12-3 or TRBV12-4 to TRBJ2-3, with D possibly being TRBD1 (6 bases). With 8 bases removed from V and 6 bases from J, the gap between germline ends came to 12 bases. The CDR3 length is 12 residues. The CDR3 DNA reads as TGTGCCAGCGCGCCAGGGGTTGATACGCAGTATTTT. Its protein product is CASAPGVDTQYF.

This rearrangement joins TRBV7-2 to TRBJ1-2; D remains ambiguous. The CDR3 has 11 amino acids. CDR1 is SGHTA and CDR2 is FQGNSA in the germline V gene. V was trimmed by 6 bases and J by 8 bases, leaving 10 bases between them. CDR3 region: CASSKGGGYTF. The DNA for the CDR3 is TGTGCCAGCAGTAAGGGAGGGGGCTACACCTTC.